Described below is a single T cell receptor (beta chain) sequence and its context. The sample is drawn from a study of blood T cell repertoires in COVID-19. Germline loops: CDR1 MNHEY, CDR2 SVGEGT. The CDR3 is 15 amino acids. Trimming cost V 0 bases and J 7 bases, with 13 bases left between them. Original data processing: Amplification of reference gene primers was used by the study to estimate nucleated cell counts. Using immunoSEQ multiplex PCR, the repertoire was profiled, and TCRdb retains in-frame clones only, with some absent. The DNA was the basis for D and trimming; V, J and clone size are from that table. Of tens of thousands of clones detected, roughly 85% appear once; the ten largest clones hold approximately 20%.

This TCR derives from a human donor in a cohort sampled during active COVID-19. This chain joins TRBV6-2 or TRBV6-3 and TRBJ1-5; possibly TRBD1 for D (6 bases). Sequenced material: peripheral blood. DNA of the CDR3: TGTGCCAGCAGTTACTCTTTTGGGGGCTGGCAGCCCCAGCATTTT. Translation gives CASSYSFGGWQPQHF.